The sequence of this TCR beta chain was determined in a study of T cell repertoires in cytomegalovirus infection. Study background: It can be stated that public TCR beta signatures indicated CMV infection as well as a matching HLA type. General study results and limits: People with CMV and the relevant HLA were identified by cumulative public TCR beta family frequency.

Via MiXCR, TCRdb re-called the reads, giving one row per CDR3 protein. The sample includes roughly 230,000 distinct CDR3 sequences, 20% to 25% of them seen just once. The germline V gene has CDR1 SNHLY and CDR2 FYNNEI. The CDR3 length is 11 residues. The V end lost 4 bases, the J end lost 7 bases, and 8 bases lay between the germline ends. Regarding this clonotype: The antigen remains undetermined.

The chain is built from TRBV2 and TRBJ2-7, with D perhaps matching TRBD2 (5 bases). The clonotype was recovered from a human donor in good health (CMV status not recorded). Some clones in this sample may be carry-over from other donors' samples. Sequencing was performed on CD8+ T cells from PBMCs. CDR3 DNA: TGTGCCAGCAGTGCCCGGGAAGAGCAGTACTTC. Translated, it gives CASSAREEQYF.